These 8 T cell receptor beta chains originate from one sample sequenced in a study of T cell responses to AZD1222 COVID-19 vaccine. The protocol was immunoSEQ multiplex PCR, while the TCRdb copy is restricted to in-frame clones and leaves out a portion. In the table there are some 87,000 clones, around nine tenths of which are singletons. Here the sequenced sample was peripheral blood, taken on day 0 of MenACWY control vaccination. Source of these receptors: an adult in good health.

The chain links TRBV30 to TRBJ2-7; unclear D gene. V was clipped by 2 bases and J by 1 base, with 6 bases between them. From germline, CDR1 is GTSNPN and CDR2 SVGIG (reference sequence). The CDR3 contains 12 residues. The CDR3 is CAWSSGSYEQYF. The CDR3 DNA follows: TGTGCCTGGAGTTCCGGGTCCTACGAGCAGTACTTC.

V gene TRBV19 combines with J gene TRBJ2-2; 8 positions match TRBD2. There are 16 residues in the CDR3. The germline V gene encodes CDR1 LNHDA and CDR2 SQIVND (reference sequence). The junction had 13 bases not matched to a gene; V was cut back by 7 bases and J by 6 bases. The CDR3 here is CASKGWGLGGAGELFF. The CDR3 nucleotides read TGTGCCAGTAAGGGGTGGGGACTAGGAGGTGCCGGGGAGCTGTTTTTT.

This chain joins TRBV5-4 and TRBJ2-2; 11 bases align to TRBD2. Trimming cost V 4 bases and J 7 bases; bases outside gene matches: 6. Germline V gene data show CDR1 as SGHNT and CDR2 as YYREEE (reference sequence). The CDR3 length is 15 residues. CDR3 in amino acids: CASSVAGGQRGELFF. Written as DNA, the CDR3 is TGTGCCAGCAGCGTAGCGGGGGGGCAGCGCGGGGAGCTGTTTTTT.

The chain joins TRBV7-8 to TRBJ1-3; D not certain. Germline V CDR1 and CDR2: SGHVS, FQNEAQ. Trimming pared 2 bases from V and 4 bases from J, leaving 6 bases between. The CDR3 length is 13 residues. This CDR3 is CASSLIGGNTIYF. The CDR3 nucleotides are TGTGCCAGCAGCTTAATCGGAGGAAACACCATATATTTT.

This chain connects TRBV7-2 to TRBJ1-4, with a possible D match to TRBD1 (5 bases). Deletions cut 3 bases from V and 8 bases from J, with 7 bases between. Germline values: CDR1 SGHTA, CDR2 FQGNSA. The CDR3 is 12 amino acids. The CDR3 protein is CASSLGREKLFF. CDR3 nucleotides: TGTGCCAGCAGCTTGGGGCGGGAAAAACTGTTTTTT. Filled out from reference TRBV7-2 and TRBJ1-4, the complete variable domain reads GAGVSQSPSNKVTEKGKDVELRCDPISGHTALYWYRQSLGQGLEFLIYFQGNSAPDKSGLPSDRFSAERTGGSVSTLTIQRTQQEDSAVYLCASSLGREKLFFGSGTQLSVL.

This rearrangement joins TRBV5-1 to TRBJ1-5; D is uncertain. The CDR3 has 15 residues. V was trimmed by 0 bases and J by 3 bases, leaving 10 bases between them. CDR1 is SGHRS and CDR2 is YFSETQ in the germline V gene. As DNA, the CDR3 is TGCGCCAGCAGCTTGGATAGCCAGAACAATCAGCCCCAGCATTTT. This codes for CASSLDSQNNQPQHF.

The CDR3, as DNA: TGTGCCAGCACCCTGTGGGCGGTACAAAATTCACCCCTCCACTTT. This encodes CASTLWAVQNSPLHF. J is TRBJ1-6 and V is TRBV11-2; D is uncertain. This CDR3 region has 15 residues. Trimming took 7 bases from V and 7 from J, leaving 17 bases between them. The V gene's germline CDR1 is SGHAT and CDR2 FQNNGV.

The chain uses TRBV5-1 and TRBJ2-1; maybe TRBD2 (6 bases). V was cut by 4 bases and J by 8 bases, with 25 bases left in between. There are 17 residues in the CDR3. CDR1 and CDR2 from the germline V gene are SGHRS and YFSETQ. The CDR3 DNA follows: TGCGCCAGCAGCCCCACCCTGGGGGGAGGTTCTATCGATGAGCAGTTCTTC. This gives the protein CASSPTLGGGSIDEQFF.